This is a list of T cell receptor beta chains from one sample in a study of OX40 agonist ivuxolimab in advanced cancers. Libraries were prepared by immunoSEQ multiplex PCR; TCRdb keeps only in-frame clonotypes and omits some of them. There are 76,000 or so clones in the sample; 86% occur only once, and about 0.75% lies in the top ten. This material consisted of CD4+ or CD8+ T cells sorted from blood, taken in a trial of the OX40 agonist ivuxolimab. The receptors were gathered from an adult with an advanced solid tumor such as melanoma, head and neck, liver or kidney cancer. Each CDR3 is given with its conserved first and last residue. Not every row has a clone size; where given, it reads once, few, many or a size class.

. TRBJ1-2 TRBV5-1 CASSIQGANYGYTF
. TRBJ2-1 TRBV18 CASSPTQGTEQFF
. TRBJ1-2 TRBV4-1 CASSQDQNRGGIYGYTF
. TRBJ2-7 TRBV18 CASSPASAEQYF
. TRBJ2-3 TRBV19 CASSIRAGGTDTQYF
. TRBJ1-5 TRBV5-1 CASSPAGDSNQPQHF
. TRBJ1-2 TRBV6-5 CASSFRDSNYGYTF
few TRBJ1-4 TRBV28 CASNRAREKLFF
once TRBJ2-1 TRBV4-1 CASSPTYSGGPTDEQFF
. TRBJ2-3 TRBV18 CASSPRTDTQYF
. TRBJ2-7 TRBV6-1 CASSMNLRAYEQYF
. TRBJ2-2 TRBV7-2 CASSSRGGSNTGELFF
. TRBJ2-5 TRBV6-1 CASSHTSGAGETQYF
. TRBJ2-3 TRBV19 CASSVLGSTQYF
. TRBJ2-2 TRBV7-3 CASSPRPKGTGELFF
. TRBJ2-7 TRBV5-1 CASSLYSGRRSSYEQYF
. TRBJ1-3 TRBV4-2 CASSQDVQENGNTIYF
. TRBJ1-2 TRBV27 CASSSRQAANYGYTF
. TRBJ2-4 TRBV5-1 CASSLWGLEDIQYF
. TRBJ2-7 TRBV11-2 CASSPGGEQYF
medium-sized TRBJ1-1 TRBV5-4 CASSLDGTGEAFF
. TRBJ2-1 TRBV9 CASSVGGPQREQFF
. TRBJ2-1 TRBV11-3 CASSLSGGYNEQFF
. TRBJ2-1 TRBV19 CASSLGGRSFNEQFF
. TRBJ1-5 TRBV6-7 CASSFPSVGGQPQHF
once TRBJ2-7 TRBV6-1 CASSLTGGSEQYF
. TRBJ2-5 TRBV9 CASSVLDQETQYF
. TRBJ2-1 TRBV9 CASSGTGTMNEQFF
. TRBJ2-3 TRBV7-9 CASSSGGDTQYF
. TRBJ1-3 TRBV5-1 CASSFEGAVGNTIYF
. TRBJ2-6 TRBV28 CASSLAGANVLTF
. TRBJ1-2 TRBV28 CASSSPDRSRGYTF
few TRBJ1-2 TRBV5-1 CASSLDGGTAGYTF
. TRBJ1-2 TRBV6-6 CASTVGANYGYTF
. TRBJ2-3 TRBV6-6 CASRGTSTDTQYF
. TRBJ2-7 TRBV5-1 CASSSGEDPFSEQYF
. TRBJ2-5 TRBV27 CASSPLAGTGPKTQYF
once TRBJ2-3 TRBV19 CASSIVRQGAFGLVDTQYF
few TRBJ2-1 TRBV19 CASSNLLTGGEQFF
. TRBJ2-5 TRBV15 CATSRDIVETQYF
. TRBJ2-1 TRBV27 CASSLFVGAIANEQFF
once TRBJ2-2 TRBV6-1 CASGGGWYSPGELFF
. TRBJ1-5 TRBV7-2 CASSSTSGRGSNQPQHF
. TRBJ2-5 TRBV5-5 CASSSGQGDGETQYF
. TRBJ2-7 TRBV18 CASSPPAGGGNEQYF
. TRBJ1-1 TRBV19 CASSAQTGNTEAFF
. TRBJ1-1 TRBV28 CASSLLGSHTEAFF
. TRBJ2-5 TRBV14 CASSQDLRGQETQYF
. TRBJ2-7 TRBV7-8 CASSLAQGEQYF
. TRBJ1-1 TRBV19 CASSIVGRGTEAFF
few TRBJ2-7 TRBV11-3 CASSLEQGIGSYEQYF
. TRBJ2-7 TRBV7-8 CASSLSSRQEYEQYF
. TRBJ1-5 TRBV5-1 CASSPGGASNQPQHF
. TRBJ2-3 TRBV5-1 CASSLEQDEQYF
. TRBJ1-5 TRBV6-1 CASSSSFFQPQHF
few TRBJ2-5 TRBV9 CASSFGPLAETQYF
. TRBJ2-7 TRBV6-6 CASSISSGGPNRYF